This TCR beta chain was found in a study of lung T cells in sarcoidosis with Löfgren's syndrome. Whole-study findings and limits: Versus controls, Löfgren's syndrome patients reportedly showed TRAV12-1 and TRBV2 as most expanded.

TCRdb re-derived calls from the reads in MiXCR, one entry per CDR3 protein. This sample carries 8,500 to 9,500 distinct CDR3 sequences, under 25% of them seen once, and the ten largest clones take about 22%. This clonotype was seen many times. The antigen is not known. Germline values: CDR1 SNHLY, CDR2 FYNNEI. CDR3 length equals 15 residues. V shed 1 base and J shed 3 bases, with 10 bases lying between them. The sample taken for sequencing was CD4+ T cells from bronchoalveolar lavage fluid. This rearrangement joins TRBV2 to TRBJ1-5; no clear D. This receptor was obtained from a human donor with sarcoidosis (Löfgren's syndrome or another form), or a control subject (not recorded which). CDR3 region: CASSEGQRDNQPQHF. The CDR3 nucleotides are TGTGCCAGCAGTGAAGGGCAGAGGGACAATCAGCCCCAGCATTTT.